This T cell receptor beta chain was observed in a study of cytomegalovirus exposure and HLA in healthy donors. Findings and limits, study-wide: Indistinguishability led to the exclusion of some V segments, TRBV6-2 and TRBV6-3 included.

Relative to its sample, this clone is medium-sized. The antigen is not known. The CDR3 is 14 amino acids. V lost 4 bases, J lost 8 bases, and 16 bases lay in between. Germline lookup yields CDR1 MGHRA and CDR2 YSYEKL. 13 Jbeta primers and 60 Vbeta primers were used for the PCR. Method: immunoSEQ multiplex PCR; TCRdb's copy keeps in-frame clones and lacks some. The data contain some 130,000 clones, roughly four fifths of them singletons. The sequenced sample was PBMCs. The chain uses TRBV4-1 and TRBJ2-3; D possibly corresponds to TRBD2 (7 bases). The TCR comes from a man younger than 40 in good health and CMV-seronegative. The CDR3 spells CASSPSGGSRTQYF. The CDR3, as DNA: TGCGCCAGCAGCCCCTCGGGGGGCAGTCGTACGCAGTATTTT.